These T cell receptor beta chains were read from a single sample in a study of T cell responses to AZD1222 COVID-19 vaccine. The method was immunoSEQ multiplex PCR; TCRdb's version includes in-frame clones alone and lacks a portion of them. The sample contains about 54,000 clones, about 90% of which appear only once. Sequencing used peripheral blood, obtained on day 0 of AZD1222 vaccination. The receptors were gathered from an adult in good health. The CDR3 runs from the conserved cysteine through the conserved F or W. The D gene is left open where the match is weak. For some rows the clone size is stated as once, few or many, or as a class when expanded; others skip it.

.,TRBJ2-3,TRBV4-2,TRBD2,TGTGCCAGCAGCCAACCGGCGGGGACTAGCGGCACAGATACGCAGTATTTT,CASSQPAGTSGTDTQYF
.,TRBJ2-1,TRBV4-3,.,TGCGCCAGCAGTCTGGGGAGGGGGCTGAATGAGCAGTTCTTC,CASSLGRGLNEQFF
.,TRBJ2-3,TRBV5-1,TRBD2,TGCGCCAGCAGCCGCCCGGGACTAGCGGGAACAGATACGCAGTATTTT,CASSRPGLAGTDTQYF
.,TRBJ2-2,TRBV10-3,TRBD1,TGTGCCATCCAGACCAGGGACAGGGGGACGAACACCGGGGAGCTGTTTTTT,CAIQTRDRGTNTGELFF
few,TRBJ1-2,TRBV5-6,.,TGTGCCAGCAGCTTGGACAGTAACTATGGCTACACCTTC,CASSLDSNYGYTF
.,TRBJ1-5,TRBV5-5,.,TGTGCCAGCAGCCCATTACCCGGACACGGGGATCAGCCCCAGCATTTT,CASSPLPGHGDQPQHF
.,TRBJ2-7,TRBV6-5,.,TGTGCCAGCAGGGCAGGGGACCTCTCCTACGAGCAGTACTTC,CASRAGDLSYEQYF
.,TRBJ2-7,TRBV10-3,.,TGTGCCATCAGTGATGTCTACGAGCAGTACTTC,CAISDVYEQYF
few,TRBJ1-2,TRBV24-1,.,TGTGCCGTCGGCGGAGAAGACTATGGCTACACCTTC,CAVGGEDYGYTF
few,TRBJ2-7,TRBV6-2/TRBV6-3,.,TGTGCCAGCAGTTACTCGATAGCCTACGAGCAGTACTTC,CASSYSIAYEQYF
.,TRBJ1-2,TRBV30,.,TGTGCCTTTGAACAGGGAGAGGGGGAGAATGGCTACACCTTC,CAFEQGEGENGYTF
.,TRBJ1-1,TRBV4-3,.,TGCGCCAGCAGCCAAGAACTCGCGCCTGAAGCTTTCTTT,CASSQELAPEAFF
.,TRBJ1-5,TRBV6-2/TRBV6-3,.,TGTGCCAGCTGCCAGGGGCTCAATCAGCCCCAGCATTTT,CASCQGLNQPQHF
few,TRBJ1-1,TRBV19,.,TGTGCCAGTACCATCGGGGTAAACACTGAAGCTTTCTTT,CASTIGVNTEAFF
few,TRBJ1-6,TRBV12-3/TRBV12-4,.,TGTGCCAGCAGTTTACAGGGGCGGTCACCCCTCCACTTT,CASSLQGRSPLHF
.,TRBJ2-7,TRBV19,TRBD2,TGTGCCAGTAGCCCCACTAGCGAGGAACTCTCCTACGAGCAGTACTTC,CASSPTSEELSYEQYF
.,TRBJ1-1,TRBV30,TRBD1,TGTGCCTGGAGAGGACAGGGCCAAACTGAAGCTTTCTTT,CAWRGQGQTEAFF
.,TRBJ1-2,TRBV12-3/TRBV12-4,.,TGTGCCAGCAGTTGGGCCCGGACCTATGGCTACACCTTC,CASSWARTYGYTF
.,TRBJ1-3,TRBV13,.,TGTGCCAGCAGCACGGGACTGTGGTGGGACACCATATATTTT,CASSTGLWWDTIYF
.,TRBJ1-1,TRBV18,.,TGTGCCAGCTCATCCGAGGGGATCACTGAAGCTTTCTTT,CASSSEGITEAFF